Below, 6 T cell receptor beta chains from the same sample are listed, as sequenced in a study of cytomegalovirus exposure and HLA in healthy donors. In the PCR, 60 Vbeta and 13 Jbeta primers were used. The assay was immunoSEQ multiplex PCR, and TCRdb's table has in-frame clones only and misses some. The sample contains roughly 200,000 clones, about 9.4% of which appear only once. Sequencing was carried out using PBMCs. The receptors derive from a woman in her twenties or thirties in good health and CMV-seropositive.

This clone was counted between two and nine times. V and J are TRBV5-5 and TRBJ2-7; tentatively, D is TRBD1 (6 bases). This CDR3 has 15 residues. Germline V gene sequence: CDR1 SGHKS, CDR2 YYEKEE (reference sequence). V lost 6 bases and J lost 0, with 16 bases in between. The CDR3 reads CASTRWGLASYEQYF. As DNA, the CDR3 is TGTGCCAGCACCCGGTGGGGGCTGGCCTCCTACGAGCAGTACTTC. The variable domain in full, with the rest retrieved from reference TRBV5-5 and TRBJ2-7, is DAGVTQSPTHLIKTRGQQVTLRCSPISGHKSVSWYQQVLGQGPQFIFQYYEKEERGRGNFPDRFSARQFPNYSSELNVNALLLGDSALYLCASTRWGLASYEQYFGPGTRLTVT.

The gene calls are TRBV10-3 and TRBJ2-3; the D gene is possibly TRBD1 (6 bases). This CDR3 region has 17 residues. The germline gives CDR1 ENHRY, CDR2 SYGVKD. V was clipped by 0 bases and J by 0 bases, with 13 bases between them. CDR3 in DNA: TGTGCCATCAGTGAGTCGAAAGGGACATCTAGCACAGATACGCAGTATTTT. Translation: CAISESKGTSSTDTQYF.

In this sample, this clone turned up many times. This chain links TRBV6-5 with TRBJ2-7; maybe TRBD1 (6 bases). In germline, CDR1 is MNHEY, CDR2 SVGAGI. Trimming cost V 5 bases and J 2 bases, with 13 bases left between them. The CDR3 is 14 amino acids. The CDR3 bases are TGTGCCAGCAGTCGTACAGGGAACACCTACGAGCAGTACTTC. This codes for CASSRTGNTYEQYF.

V usage is TRBV6-1 and J usage is TRBJ1-1, with TRBD1 identical over 8 bases. V gave up 1 base and J gave up 4 bases; unmatched junction bases: 17. The germline V gene has CDR1 MNHNS and CDR2 SASEGT. The CDR3 length is 19 residues. This CDR3 reads CASSEGGVRGRELGTEAFF. CDR3 sequence (DNA): TGTGCCAGCAGTGAAGGAGGAGTCAGGGGGCGGGAATTGGGCACTGAAGCTTTCTTT.

This chain connects TRBV5-6 to TRBJ2-1; 9 positions agree with TRBD2. V shed 2 bases and J 2 bases; nucleotides not matched to a gene: 8. The CDR3 is made up of 17 amino acids. In germline, CDR1 is SGHDT, CDR2 YYEEEE. The CDR3 DNA reads as TGTGCCAGCAGCTTCCGTTTGACTAGCGGTACCTACAATGAGCAGTTCTTC. Its translation is CASSFRLTSGTYNEQFF.

V usage is TRBV5-8 and J usage is TRBJ2-1; D not certain. Germline lookup yields CDR1 SGHTS and CDR2 YDEGEE. The CDR3 has 15 residues. V was pared by 0 bases and J by 0 bases, with 7 bases between. CDR3 coding DNA: TGTGCCAGCAGCTTGGATCACGGCTCCTACAATGAGCAGTTCTTC. This translates into CASSLDHGSYNEQFF.